This T cell receptor (beta chain) was observed in a study of CXCR3-negative and CXCR3-positive naive CD8 T cells. Points from the study as a whole: Naive subsets had comparable surface CD5; TCR strength was inferred from TRB CDR3 properties. TRB CDR3s of CXCR3-positive naive cells were more hydrophobic than those of CXCR3-negative naive cells. Memory CD8+ T cell repertoires were far less diverse than both naive subsets.

The CDR3 loop spans 18 amino acids. CDR1 and CDR2 (germline): SGHTA, FQGNSA. All TRB cDNA libraries came from 5' RACE performed with UMI labels. TCRdb re-called the 5' RACE reads; one entry per CDR3 protein, DNA not given. The sample holds 120,000 to 150,000 distinct CDR3 sequences. Comment on this clonotype: Its antigen remains unidentified.

CD8+ T cell subsets were each sorted in triplicate, about 290,000 cells apiece. The sample comprised naive CXCR3+ CD8+ T cells from blood. Subset denoted: CD45RO-CCR7+CD27+CD95- naive CD8+ T cells expressing CXCR3 (TNR3+). V gene TRBV7-2 combines with J gene TRBJ1-2. The clonotype was recovered from a human donor in good health. Some clones in this sample may be carry-over from other donors' samples. This CDR3 reads CASSLPFPTFRVDGGYTF.